This T cell receptor beta chain was identified during a study of blood T cell repertoires in COVID-19. The repertoire was sequenced with immunoSEQ multiplex PCR; TCRdb's copy has only in-frame clones and lacks some. The sample records approximately 72,000 clones, over 65% being singletons. V lost 6 bases to trimming and J lost 4 bases, with 15 bases between them. The CDR3 is made up of 14 amino acids. The germline V gene has CDR1 SGHTA and CDR2 FQGNSA. The TCR originated in a woman older than 75 with acute or convalescent COVID-19. The specimen sequenced was peripheral blood. The V gene is TRBV7-2, the J gene TRBJ1-1; D might be TRBD1 (6 bases). The CDR3 sequence: CASSSDRLVTEAFF. CDR3 bases: TGTGCCAGCAGTTCTGACAGGTTGGTCACTGAAGCTTTCTTT.